A single sample is the source of the 32 T cell receptor delta chains below, sequenced in a study of gamma-delta chains in newborns, infants, children. TCRdb reprocessed the reads using CATT. In the table there are more than 6,500 delta-chain clones, over 2% of which are singletons. What was sequenced was blood. These receptors all stem from a child who was a newborn, infant or young child, either healthy, febrile or measles-vaccinated (not recorded which).

Regarding this clone: At one end the junction does not follow the germline gene, possibly because of a read error. J is TRDJ3 and V is TRDV2, with TRDD3 as a possible D gene (5 bases). Germline CDR1 is GEAIGNYY and CDR2 is EKD. The CDR3 consists of 22 residues. The CDR3 DNA sequence: TGTGCCTGTGACGCTGTCCGACTACTGGTGGATAAGGGCTCCTGGGAAACCCGACAGATGTTTTTC. Encoded protein: CACDAVRLLVDKGSWETRQMFF.

A remark on this clone: The TCRdb protein, from a much larger clone, departs from this DNA's translation at residue 13, likely by read error; the protein shown derives from the DNA. The J gene is TRDJ3, the V gene TRDV2; 7 bases are shared with TRDD3. From germline, CDR1 is GEAIGNYY and CDR2 EKD. The CDR3 has 18 residues. The CDR3 protein is CACDATGVSSWDARQMFF. The CDR3 DNA reads TGTGCCTGTGACGCTACTGGGGTTTCCTCCTGGGACGCCCGACAGATGTTTTTC.

Worth noting for this clone: This probably arose from a read error, given a far larger clone one base away. This sample includes further DNA sequences coding for the same CDR3. The V gene is TRDV2, the J gene TRDJ3; 8 nucleotides match TRDD3. The CDR3 runs to 17 residues. The germline CDR1 and CDR2 sequences are GEAIGNYY and EKD. CDR3 coding DNA: TGTGCCTGCGACAACTGGGGGGCCTCCTGGGACACCCGACAGATGTTTTTC. This translates into CACDNWGASWDTRQMFF.

As for this clone: A much bigger clone sits one base away, suggesting this may be a read error. In the same sample, other DNA sequences code for this CDR3. This chain connects TRDV2 to TRDJ1; TRDD3 agrees at 9 bases. There are 15 residues in the CDR3. Per the germline V gene, CDR1 is GEAIGNYY and CDR2 is EKD. CDR3 coding DNA: TGCGCCTGTGACACCGTAGGGGGGGATACCCCTAAACTCATCTTT. It specifies CACDTVGGDTPKLIF.

By sample fraction, this clone is medium-sized. Other DNA sequences in the same sample also yield this CDR3. CDR3 in DNA: TGTGCCTGTGACACCGCACCACTGGGGGATTTCTCCTGGGACACCCGACAGATGTTTTTC. Translating it yields CACDTAPLGDFSWDTRQMFF. The chain combines TRDV2 with TRDJ3, with TRDD3 matching 10 bases. This CDR3 has 20 amino acids. Germline-derived CDR1 and CDR2 are GEAIGNYY and EKD. With 0 bases clipped from V and 0 bases from J, the junction kept 7 bases outside the gene matches.

Comment on this clone: Only one base separates this from a far larger clonotype, so it likely reflects a read error. The rearrangement joins TRDV2 to TRDJ3, with 8 bases lining up with TRDD3. The CDR3 is 22 amino acids. Germline V gene sequence: CDR1 GEAIGNYY, CDR2 EKD. Trimming removed 0 bases from V and 0 bases from J; junction bases left unmatched: 15. The CDR3 DNA is TGTGCCTGTGACACCGTATCGGGATACGTGGCGAGAAGCTCCTGGGACACCCGACAGATGTTTTTC. As protein: CACDTVSGYVARSSWDTRQMFF.

This clone turned up a few times. TCRdb attributes to this sequence the protein of a much larger clone, which differs from the DNA translation at residue 4; a read error is likely, and the protein displayed is translated from the DNA. The V and J genes are TRDV2 and TRDJ2; the match to TRDD3 covers 8 bases. The germline V gene encodes CDR1 GEAIGNYY and CDR2 EKD. The CDR3 sequence is 15 residues long. V trimming: 4 bases; J trimming: 1 base; junction bases outside the gene matches: 4. CDR3 in DNA: TGTGCCTGTGATTTACTGGGGGGTTTGACAGCACAACTCTTCTTT. Residues: CACDLLGGLTAQLFF.

This clone was counted only a few times. The protein given by TCRdb reflects a much larger clone and differs at residue 16 from this DNA's translation, likely from a read error; the protein shown is the DNA's translation. The chain carries TRDV2 and TRDJ3; 7 positions agree with TRDD3. There are 18 residues in the CDR3. CDR1 GEAIGNYY and CDR2 EKD come from the germline V gene. CDR3 amino acids: CACDTWGTSSWDTRQVFF. The CDR3 DNA reads as TGTGCCTGTGACACCTGGGGGACGAGCTCCTGGGACACCCGACAGGTGTTTTTC.

This clone has a handful of counts. This may come from a read error, since a much larger clone is one base off. The genes are TRDV1 and TRDJ1, with TRDD3 matching over 8 bases. From germline, CDR1 is TSWWSYY and CDR2 QGS. The V gene end was trimmed by 2 bases and the J gene end by 1 base; junction bases not matched to a gene: 24. The CDR3 covers 22 residues. Here the CDR3 reads CALGESRPDPWGTRNCTDKLIF. The DNA of the CDR3 is TGTGCTCTTGGGGAAAGTCGGCCCGACCCCTGGGGGACACGGAACTGCACCGATAAACTCATCTTT.

In this sample, this clone is medium-sized. The same CDR3 arises from other DNA sequences in this sample as well. The chain combines TRDV2 with TRDJ1; TRDD3 matches at 8 bases. The J segment lost 0 bases and the V segment lost 4 bases, leaving 18 bases of the junction unmatched. CDR1 GEAIGNYY and CDR2 EKD come from the germline V gene. The CDR3 is 19 amino acids. Here the CDR3 DNA reads TGTGCCTGTGAAGGGTGTGGAGGCTGGGGGACCGCGTACACCGATAAACTCATCTTT. Translation: CACEGCGGWGTAYTDKLIF.

By frequency in the sample, this clone is medium-sized. A junction end diverges from the germline sequence, so it may reflect a read error. This chain connects TRDV2 to TRDJ3; 10 positions match TRDD3. Germline values: CDR1 GEAIGNYY, CDR2 EKD. The CDR3 loop spans 18 amino acids. The CDR3: CACDILGDRSWGTRQMFF. The CDR3 DNA reads TGTGCCTGTGACATACTGGGGGATCGCTCCTGGGGCACCCGACAGATGTTTTTC.

This clone appeared a few times. The protein given by TCRdb reflects a much larger clone and differs at residue 11 from this DNA's translation, likely from a read error; the protein shown is the DNA's translation. CDR3 nucleotides: TGTGCCTGTGACACAATTCCTACGGGGGATGCCGATAAACTCATCTTT. It specifies CACDTIPTGDADKLIF. The rearrangement uses TRDV2 and TRDJ1; possibly TRDD2 or TRDD3 for D (7 bases each). V dropped 1 base and J dropped 3 bases, with 17 bases sitting between them. The germline CDR1 and CDR2 sequences are GEAIGNYY and EKD. This CDR3 has 16 residues.

By frequency in the sample, this clone is medium-sized. The sample holds other DNA sequences that translate to the same CDR3. V is TRDV3 and J is TRDJ1, with TRDD3 identical over 10 bases. Germline V gene lookup returns CDR1 TVYSNPD and CDR2 GDNSRS (reference sequence). The CDR3 consists of 16 residues. V gave up 2 bases and J gave up 1 base; unmatched junction bases: 10. CDR3 region: CAFLPWGITLTDKLIF. In nucleotides, the CDR3 is TGTGCCTTTCTCCCCTGGGGGATAACCCTCACCGATAAACTCATCTTT. The variable domain in full, completed from reference TRDV3 and TRDJ1, reads CDKVTQSSPDQTVASGSEVVLLCTYDTVYSNPDLFWYRIRPDYSFQFVFYGDNSRSEGADFTQGRFSVKHILTQKAFHLVISPVRTEDSATYYCAFLPWGITLTDKLIFGKGTRVTVEP.

As concerns this clone: The TCRdb protein, from a much larger clone, departs from this DNA's translation at residue 9, likely by read error; the protein shown derives from the DNA. The rearrangement joins TRDV2 to TRDJ2; 9 bases map to TRDD3. The CDR3 has 15 residues. In germline, CDR1 is GEAIGNYY, CDR2 EKD. J gave up 3 bases and V 0 bases, and 1 base lay outside the gene matches. CDR3 in amino acids: CACDTLGDMTAQLFF. The CDR3 bases are TGTGCCTGTGACACCTTGGGGGATATGACAGCACAACTCTTCTTT.

As to this clone: This sequence may be a read error, since a much larger clone differs from it by one base. The chain combines TRDV2 with TRDJ3; 13 bases are shared with TRDD3. The length of the CDR3 is 22 residues. CDR1 GEAIGNYY and CDR2 EKD come from the germline V gene. The CDR3 region is CACDTVLGDTHGSSWDTRRMFF. In DNA form, the CDR3 reads TGTGCCTGTGACACCGTACTGGGGGATACGCATGGGAGCTCCTGGGACACCCGACGGATGTTTTTC.

This clone was seen only a few times. There is a difference at residue 3 between the TCRdb protein and the DNA translation, so the protein given here was translated from the DNA. This chain joins TRDV2 and TRDJ3, with a tentative D call TRDD3 (6 bases). CDR3 length: 18 residues. CDR1 is GEAIGNYY, CDR2 EKD, per germline. The CDR3 sequence: CARDTVGDFSWDTRQMFF. The CDR3, as DNA: TGTGCCCGTGACACCGTTGGGGATTTCTCCTGGGACACCCGACAGATGTTTTTC.

About this clone: For this DNA, TCRdb reports the protein of a much larger clone, which diverges at residue 5, most likely from a read error; the protein presented here is translated directly from the DNA. This chain uses TRDV2 with TRDJ3; D is unresolved. The CDR3 loop spans 17 amino acids. Germline V CDR1 and CDR2: GEAIGNYY, EKD. Trimming left V 3 bases short and J 0 bases short, with 11 bases between. The CDR3 nucleotides are TGTGCCTGTGACGCGGTGGAAAGCTCCTGGGACACCCGACAGATGTTTTTC. Protein product: CACDAVESSWDTRQMFF.

About this clone itself: The TCRdb record carries a much larger clone's protein, which differs from this DNA's translation at residue 8; a read error is the likely cause, and the protein listed here is the DNA translation. This rearrangement joins TRDV2 to TRDJ1, with a tentative D call TRDD3 (6 bases). Trimming cost V 3 bases and J 4 bases, with 11 bases left between them. CDR3 size: 13 residues. CDR1 is GEAIGNYY, CDR2 EKD, per germline. The CDR3 here is CACDAWGDDKLIF. CDR3 coding DNA: TGTGCCTGTGACGCCTGGGGAGACGATAAACTCATCTTT.

As to this clone: A much larger clone lies one base from this, so it may be a read error. The rearrangement joins TRDV2 to TRDJ1, with 9 bases that match TRDD3. The germline gives CDR1 GEAIGNYY, CDR2 EKD. The V gene end was trimmed by 1 base and the J gene end by 0 bases; junction bases not matched to a gene: 8. The CDR3 runs 17 residues. In DNA, the CDR3 is TGTGCCTGTGACACGGGGGATACTCTCCTGTACACCGATAAACTCATCTTT. It translates to CACDTGDTLLYTDKLIF.

This clone was detected a few times. The protein TCRdb gives is from a much larger clone and does not agree with this DNA's translation at residue 9, likely a read error; the protein shown here comes from the DNA. The sample has other DNA sequences that encode this CDR3 too. The CDR3 DNA sequence: TGTGCCTGTGACACCGTTAGGGGGAGCTCCTGGGACACCCGACAGATGTTTTTC. It translates to CACDTVRGSSWDTRQMFF. This chain connects TRDV2 to TRDJ3; tentatively, D is TRDD3 (6 bases). This CDR3 has 18 residues. The germline V and J ends were trimmed by 0 bases and 0 bases, with 11 bases remaining between them. Germline loops: CDR1 GEAIGNYY, CDR2 EKD.

Regarding this clone: A far more abundant clone sits one base away, making this likely a read error. The identical CDR3 is also encoded by other nucleotide sequences in the sample. J is TRDJ1 and V is TRDV2; 8 nucleotides line up with TRDD3. V shed 2 bases, J shed 5 bases, and the junction held 9 bases outside the gene matches. The length of the CDR3 is 15 residues. Germline assignment: CDR1 GEAIGNYY and CDR2 EKD. The CDR3 reads CACDILGALTDKLIF. The CDR3 coding sequence is TGTGCCTGTGACATACTGGGGGCCCTGACGGATAAACTCATCTTT.

This clone is medium-sized in the sample. This specimen includes other DNA sequences encoding the same CDR3. J is TRDJ3 and V is TRAV29/DV5; a possible D gene is TRDD2 (6 bases). Trimming cost V 0 bases and J 3 bases, with 16 bases left between them. The germline CDR1 and CDR2 sequences are NSMFDY and ISSIKDK. The CDR3 runs 18 residues. CDR3 sequence reads: CAASVLRNLGWDTRQMFF. The CDR3 DNA follows: TGTGCAGCAAGCGTCCTACGTAACCTCGGCTGGGACACCCGACAGATGTTTTTC.

Points on this clone: With only one base between it and a far larger clone, this is likely a read error. The chain employs TRDV2 and TRDJ3; 13 nucleotides agree with TRDD3. The CDR3 extends over 21 amino acids. From germline, CDR1 is GEAIGNYY and CDR2 EKD. Written as DNA, the CDR3 is TGTGCCTGTGACAAAGTACTGGGGGATACGGGGATAAACTGGGACACCCGACAGGTGTTTTTC. It is translated as CACDKVLGDTGINWDTRQVFF.

This clone was observed a handful of times. The sample has other DNA sequences that encode this CDR3 too. The rearrangement uses TRDV2 and TRDJ3, with TRDD3 matching 7 bases. There are 19 residues in the CDR3. Unmatched junction bases numbered 8, after V lost 1 base and J lost 0 bases. CDR1 GEAIGNYY and CDR2 EKD come from the germline V gene. Here the CDR3 DNA reads TGTGCCTGTGACACTGGGTACTGGGGAAGCTCCTGGGACACCCGACAGATGTTTTTC. Its translation: CACDTGYWGSSWDTRQMFF.

As concerns this clone: TCRdb's protein for this DNA is that of a much larger clone and differs from the translation at residue 8, likely a read error; the protein shown is the DNA translation. V and J are TRDV2 and TRDJ3, with TRDD3 matching 7 bases. J lost 0 bases, V lost 1 base, and 8 bases had no gene match. Germline CDR1 GEAIGNYY, CDR2 EKD. The CDR3 is 19 residues long. The CDR3 nucleotides read TGTGCCTGTGACACTGGGGGACACGCAAGCTCCTGGGACACCCGACAGATGTTTTTC. This sequence encodes CACDTGGHASSWDTRQMFF.

At least ten counts were recorded for this clone. Just one base apart from a much larger clone, this may be a read error. This rearrangement joins TRDV2 to TRDJ2; 8 bases agree with TRDD3. With V trimmed by 2 bases and J by 0 bases, 1 base remained unmatched. The CDR3 consists of 15 residues. Germline loops: CDR1 GEAIGNYY, CDR2 EKD. The CDR3 loop reads CACDILGALTAQLFF. The CDR3 DNA follows: TGTGCCTGTGACATACTGGGGGCTTTGACAGCACAACTCTTCTTT.

This clone was observed a handful of times. The TCRdb protein comes from a much larger clone and disagrees with this DNA's translation at residue 14, likely due to a read error; the protein given here is derived from the DNA. This chain joins TRDV2 and TRDJ3, with 7 positions matching TRDD3. The germline V gene encodes CDR1 GEAIGNYY and CDR2 EKD. The CDR3 sequence is 18 residues long. The CDR3 DNA sequence: TGTGCCTGTGACACCCTGGGGGCTAGCTCCTGGGACACCGGACAGATGTTTTTC. Its protein is CACDTLGASSWDTGQMFF.

This clone appeared a few times. This may be a read error, as it is one base from a much larger clone. This same CDR3 is encoded by further DNA sequences in the sample. The V gene is TRDV2, the J gene TRDJ3; 9 positions agree with TRDD3. The germline gives CDR1 GEAIGNYY, CDR2 EKD. The CDR3 has 17 amino acids. Written as DNA, the CDR3 is TGTGCCCGTGACAATACTGGGGGATCCTGGGACACCCGACAGATGTTTTTC. It encodes CARDNTGGSWDTRQMFF.

This clone is medium-sized in the sample. The sample holds other DNA sequences that translate to the same CDR3. The genes are TRDV2 and TRDJ3; TRDD3 might be the D (5 bases). From germline, CDR1 is GEAIGNYY and CDR2 EKD. CDR3 size: 18 residues. Trimming took off 0 bases at V and 0 bases at J, with 11 bases between the two ends. In DNA form, the CDR3 reads TGTGCCTGTGACACCGGGGAGGCTCGCTCCTGGGACACCCGACAGATGTTTTTC. Amino acids: CACDTGEARSWDTRQMFF.

Note on this clone: This may be a read error, as it is one base from a much larger clone. At the DNA level, this CDR3 is encoded by other sequences in the same sample as well. The rearrangement uses TRAV38-2/DV8 and TRDJ1, with 8 bases fitting TRDD3. J lost 0 bases, V lost 4 bases, and 26 bases had no gene match. This CDR3 comprises 22 residues. The germline gives CDR1 TSESDYY, CDR2 QEAYKQQN. The CDR3 DNA sequence: TGTGCTTATAGGGGTCCCTTCCACTGGGGGCCGACCCGTAGGCTGTACACCGATAAACTCATCTTT. Protein sequence: CAYRGPFHWGPTRRLYTDKLIF.

By share, this clone ranks as medium-sized. This sample includes further DNA sequences coding for the same CDR3. The V and J genes are TRDV2 and TRDJ3; D is perhaps TRDD3 (5 bases). V gave up 0 bases and J gave up 2 bases, with 10 bases separating them. The CDR3 extends over 17 amino acids. Germline lookup yields CDR1 GEAIGNYY and CDR2 EKD. Here the CDR3 reads CACDTVDGAWDTRQMFF. CDR3 sequence (DNA): TGTGCCTGTGACACCGTCGATGGGGCCTGGGACACCCGACAGATGTTTTTC.

Concerning this clone: The mismatch at residue 11 between this DNA's translation and the TCRdb protein of a much larger clone likely reflects a read error; the protein shown is translated from the DNA. V is TRDV2 and J is TRDJ3; 9 bases agree with TRDD3. CDR3 length equals 18 residues. Looked up from germline, CDR1 is GEAIGNYY and CDR2 is EKD. The CDR3, as DNA: TGTGCCTGTGACACCGTGGGGGATAGCTCCTGCGACACCCGACAGATGTTTTTC. It specifies CACDTVGDSSCDTRQMFF.